The rows below give T cell receptor beta chains drawn from one sample of a study of vaccination and CD4 T cells after COVID-19. TCRdb re-called the PCR reads through MiXCR, storing one row per CDR3 protein. The sample includes about 21,000 distinct CDR3 sequences, 38% of them seen just once. Their antigen targets remain unknown. The sample in question was CD4+ T cells from blood, cultured in vitro, obtained before SARS-CoV-2 vaccination. Receptors were obtained from a human donor who received a COVID-19 vaccine. CDR3s include the opening cysteine and the closing phenylalanine or tryptophan. D genes are given only for firm matches. Only part of the rows carry a size: once, few, many, or a class if the clone is expanded.

j_call,d_call,v_call,clone_size,cdr3_aa,cdr3_nt
TRBJ2-7,.,TRBV6-5,.,CASSYVRGESYEQYF,TGTGCCAGCAGTTACGTCAGGGGCGAATCCTACGAGCAGTACTTC
TRBJ2-5,.,TRBV11-3,few,CASSPRDSQETQYF,TGTGCCAGCAGCCCGCGGGACAGCCAAGAGACCCAGTACTTC
TRBJ1-1,TRBD1,TRBV6-1,.,CASSNRGWDEAFF,TGTGCCAGCAGTAACAGGGGATGGGATGAAGCTTTCTTT
TRBJ1-5,TRBD1,TRBV12-3/TRBV12-4,.,CASSFFRGQPQHF,TGTGCCAGCAGTTTCTTCAGGGGGCAGCCCCAGCATTTT
TRBJ1-2,.,TRBV19,few,CASSISEGGDYGYTF,TGTGCCAGTAGTATAAGCGAAGGGGGTGACTATGGCTACACCTTC
TRBJ2-5,.,TRBV7-9,.,CASSLVVGGPSQETQYF,TGTGCCAGCAGCTTAGTGGTCGGGGGGCCATCCCAAGAGACCCAGTACTTC
TRBJ2-3,TRBD2,TRBV5-1,few,CASSLDLAGGSDTQYF,TGCGCCAGCAGCTTGGATCTAGCGGGGGGGTCTGATACGCAGTATTTT
TRBJ1-1,.,TRBV9,.,CASSVDGGRGTEAFF,TGTGCCAGCAGCGTAGATGGGGGTAGGGGCACTGAAGCTTTCTTT
TRBJ2-5,.,TRBV6-1,few,CASRRDTTYQETQYF,TGTGCCAGCAGGCGGGACACCACTTACCAAGAGACCCAGTACTTC
TRBJ1-3,.,TRBV9,.,CASSPRGLNDLNTIYF,TGTGCCAGCAGCCCCAGGGGACTTAACGATTTAAACACCATATATTTT